This TCR beta chain came from a study of immune cell composition in non-small cell lung cancer. General study findings and limits: Dominant in vivo tumour-associated clones were not shown to share tumour-reactive sequences. Tumour TCR-beta clonality showed no significant link to smoking pack-years.

As regards this clone: Its antigen is not identified.

Libraries were prepared by immunoSEQ multiplex PCR; TCRdb keeps only in-frame clonotypes and omits some of them. The table has 3,000 to 4,000 clones, nearly 75% seen once. The TCR sequence derives from a human donor with non-small cell lung cancer. The specimen sequenced was lung tumor tissue.

The CDR3 coding sequence is TGTGCCAGTAGTCCTACCCCTCAGGGCTCTGGGGCCAACGTCCTGACTTTC. This gives the protein CASSPTPQGSGANVLTF. The J gene is TRBJ2-6, the V gene TRBV19, with D tentatively TRBD1 (5 bases). Trimming cost V 5 bases and J 0 bases, with 14 bases left between them. There are 17 residues in the CDR3. CDR1 LNHDA and CDR2 SQIVND come from the germline V gene (reference sequence).